This T cell receptor (beta chain) was found in a study of T cells in Graves' hyperthyroidism and ophthalmopathy. Points from the study as a whole: Blood also carried most thyroid clonotypes expanded above 0.001.

Details on this clonotype: The antigen remains unidentified.

What was amplified from RNA transcripts were TCR beta CDR3 regions. The TCR CDR3 was amplified in a first-round RT-PCR using the HTBI primer set. TCRdb called the multiplex PCR reads again in MiXCR, with one record for every CDR3 protein. The sample carries 500,000 to 750,000 distinct CDR3 sequences, around 14% recorded once. V trimming: 4 bases; J trimming: 1 base; junction bases outside the gene matches: 5. Germline V lookup: CDR1 MNHEY, CDR2 SVGAGI. The CDR3 totals 18 residues. The sample comprised blood. The chain joins TRBV6-5 to TRBJ2-3; TRBD2 agrees at 16 bases. The sequence was collected from a woman between 18 and 29 years old with Graves' ophthalmopathy. The CDR3 bases are TGTGCCAGCAGTTTGGGGACTAGCGGGAGGGCCGGCACAGATACGCAGTATTTT. As protein: CASSLGTSGRAGTDTQYF.